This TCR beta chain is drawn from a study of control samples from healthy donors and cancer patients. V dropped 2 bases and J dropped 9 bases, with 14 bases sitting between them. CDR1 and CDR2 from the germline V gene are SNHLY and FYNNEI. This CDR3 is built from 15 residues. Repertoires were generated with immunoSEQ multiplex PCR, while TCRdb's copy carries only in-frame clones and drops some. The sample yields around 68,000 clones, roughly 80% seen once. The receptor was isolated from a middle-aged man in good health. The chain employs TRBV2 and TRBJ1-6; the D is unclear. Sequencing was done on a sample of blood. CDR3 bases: TGTGCCAGCAGTGAAAAGGTTAACCTCCTTTCACCCCTCCACTTT. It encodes CASSEKVNLLSPLHF.